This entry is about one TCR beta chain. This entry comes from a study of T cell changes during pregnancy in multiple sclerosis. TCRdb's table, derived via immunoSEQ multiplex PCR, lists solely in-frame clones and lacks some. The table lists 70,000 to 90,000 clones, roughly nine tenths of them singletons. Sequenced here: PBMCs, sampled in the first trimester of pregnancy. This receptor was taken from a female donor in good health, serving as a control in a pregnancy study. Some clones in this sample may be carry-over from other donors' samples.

The CDR3 DNA reads TGTGCCAGCAGTTTATCCAGGGAAGATGTAGCTTTCTTT. This gives the protein CASSLSREDVAFF. This chain joins TRBV28 and TRBJ1-1; a weak D match, TRBD1 (5 bases). This CDR3 spans 13 amino acids. Germline loops: CDR1 MDHEN, CDR2 SYDVKM. V shed 1 base and J shed 10 bases, with 13 bases lying between them.